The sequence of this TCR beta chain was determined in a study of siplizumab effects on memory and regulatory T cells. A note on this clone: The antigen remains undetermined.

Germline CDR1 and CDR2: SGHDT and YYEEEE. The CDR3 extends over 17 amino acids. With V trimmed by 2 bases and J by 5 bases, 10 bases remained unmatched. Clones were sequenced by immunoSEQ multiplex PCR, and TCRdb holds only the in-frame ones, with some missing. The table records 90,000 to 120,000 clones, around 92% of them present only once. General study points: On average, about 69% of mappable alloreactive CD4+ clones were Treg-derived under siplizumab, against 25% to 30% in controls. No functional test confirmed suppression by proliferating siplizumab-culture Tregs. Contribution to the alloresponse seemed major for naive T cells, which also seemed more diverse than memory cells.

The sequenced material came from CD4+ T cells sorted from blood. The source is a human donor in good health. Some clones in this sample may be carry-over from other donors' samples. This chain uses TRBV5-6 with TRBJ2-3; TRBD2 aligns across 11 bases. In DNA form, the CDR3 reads TGTGCCAGCAGCTTAACCTCCGGGACTAGCGGACTAGATACGCAGTATTTT. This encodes CASSLTSGTSGLDTQYF.